A single sample gave rise to the 32 T cell receptor beta chains below, sequenced in a study of blood T cells in healthy people across ages. Primers used in a second PCR of roughly 7 to 11 cycles were a sample-barcoded 5' primer and a J-beta primer mix. One entry per CDR3 protein, called by TCRdb with MiXCR from the 5' RACE reads. The table shows approximately 780,000 distinct CDR3 sequences, with about a quarter occurring only once. This sample was also put to use in a study of T cells of mothers and their children.

The source material was blood. These receptors originate from a boy between 10 and 17 years old in good health.

This clonotype came up a few times. The rearrangement uses TRBV9 and TRBJ2-1, with TRBD1 matching over 9 bases. Germline assignment: CDR1 SGDLS and CDR2 YYNGEE. This CDR3 is 15 amino acids long. J lost 6 bases, V lost 0 bases, and 4 bases had no gene match. The CDR3 region is CASSVGGQGFNEQFF. The CDR3 DNA sequence: TGTGCCAGCAGCGTAGGCGGACAGGGGTTCAATGAGCAGTTCTTC.

This clonotype has a handful of counts. This chain uses TRBV7-7 with TRBJ2-7; D uncertain. V lost 1 base and J 7 bases, leaving 11 bases between the germline ends. The CDR3 length is 13 residues. Germline V lookup: CDR1 SSHAT, CDR2 FNYEAQ (reference sequence). Here the CDR3 DNA reads TGTGCCAGCAGCTTAGGCAGTTTTGGAGAGCAGTACTTC. Translation: CASSLGSFGEQYF.

This clonotype was detected a few times. The V call is TRBV19, the J call TRBJ1-2; D ambiguous. The CDR3 is 11 residues long. V was clipped by 3 bases and J by 6 bases, with 5 bases between them. Germline CDR1 LNHDA, CDR2 SQIVND (reference sequence). The CDR3 loop is CASSIGDGYTF. CDR3 nucleotide sequence: TGTGCCAGTAGTATCGGGGATGGCTACACCTTC.

This rearrangement joins TRBV5-5 to TRBJ1-4, with D possibly matching TRBD1 (5 bases). CDR1 SGHKS and CDR2 YYEKEE come from the germline V gene (reference sequence). CDR3 size: 14 residues. Trimming took 4 bases from V and 3 from J, leaving 10 bases between them. The CDR3 coding sequence is TGTGCCAGCAGCCCGGACACCCCTAATGAAAAACTGTTTTTT. Translating it yields CASSPDTPNEKLFF. Based on the CDR3 plus reference TRBV5-5 and TRBJ1-4, the full variable domain is DAGVTQSPTHLIKTRGQQVTLRCSPISGHKSVSWYQQVLGQGPQFIFQYYEKEERGRGNFPDRFSARQFPNYSSELNVNALLLGDSALYLCASSPDTPNEKLFFGSGTQLSVL.

The V call is TRBV28, the J call TRBJ2-7; TRBD1 agrees at 7 bases. Germline V lookup: CDR1 MDHEN, CDR2 SYDVKM. The CDR3 has 15 amino acids. Unmatched junction bases numbered 12, after V lost 6 bases and J lost 4 bases. For the CDR3, the DNA is TGTGCCAGCAGCCGGACCGGGACAGTATCTTACGAGCAGTACTTC. As protein: CASSRTGTVSYEQYF.

This clonotype was seen a handful of times. J is TRBJ2-7 and V is TRBV2, with TRBD2 matching over 15 bases. The CDR3 has 17 residues. Germline V gene lookup returns CDR1 SNHLY and CDR2 FYNNEI. V dropped 4 bases and J dropped 3; count of bases not matched to a gene: 7. CDR3 loop: CASSGGTSGGFDYEQYF. In DNA form, the CDR3 reads TGTGCCAGCAGTGGGGGGACTAGCGGGGGGTTTGACTACGAGCAGTACTTC.

The V gene is TRBV12-3 or TRBV12-4, the J gene TRBJ2-3; a possible D gene is TRBD1 (6 bases). Trimming stripped 5 bases from V and 8 bases from J, with 17 bases between. This CDR3 spans 14 amino acids. The chain's CDR3 is CASSRSGAWGTQYF. Here the CDR3 DNA reads TGTGCCAGCAGTCGATCAGGGGCCTGGGGTACGCAGTATTTT.

The chain uses TRBV5-5 and TRBJ1-6; D remains ambiguous. V was shortened by 2 bases and J by 8 bases, with 5 bases between the two germline ends. The CDR3 extends over 12 amino acids. Germline-derived CDR1 and CDR2 are SGHKS and YYEKEE (reference sequence). CDR3 in amino acids: CASSFSHSPLHF. The CDR3 DNA reads as TGTGCCAGCAGCTTTTCTCATTCACCCCTCCACTTT.

V usage is TRBV5-5 and J usage is TRBJ2-6; 11 bases are shared with TRBD1. The length of the CDR3 is 18 residues. Germline V CDR1 and CDR2: SGHKS, YYEKEE (reference sequence). Trimming cost V 4 bases and J 2 bases; bases outside gene matches: 8. CDR3 region: CASSRRRTGGAGANVLTF. The CDR3 region has the DNA TGTGCCAGCAGCCGCCGGCGGACAGGGGGCGCTGGGGCCAACGTCCTGACTTTC.

The chain links TRBV7-6 to TRBJ1-3, with 9 bases that match TRBD1. The CDR3 runs to 16 residues. V dropped 5 bases and J dropped 2; count of bases not matched to a gene: 7. The germline V gene encodes CDR1 SGHVS and CDR2 FNYEAQ. CDR3 region: CASSATGQGTGNTIYF. The DNA of the CDR3 is TGTGCCAGCAGCGCCACGGGACAGGGAACTGGAAACACCATATATTTT. The full variable domain, with the rest looked up from reference TRBV7-6 and TRBJ1-3, is GAGVSQSPRYKVTKRGQDVALRCDPISGHVSLYWYRQALGQGPEFLTYFNYEAQQDKSGLPNDRFSAERPEGSISTLTIQRTEQRDSAMYRCASSATGQGTGNTIYFGEGSWLTVV.

This clonotype was observed a handful of times. CDR3 residues: CASSLRAGGGAYEQYF. For the CDR3, the DNA is TGTGCCAGCAGCCTAAGAGCAGGCGGGGGAGCCTACGAGCAGTACTTC. The rearrangement uses TRBV7-2 and TRBJ2-5; 7 bases match TRBD2. The end of the DNA aligns better with TRBJ2-7, so the J call may be wrong. The CDR3 spans 16 residues. The germline CDR1 and CDR2 sequences are SGHTA and FQGNSA.

A single count supports this clonotype. This rearrangement joins TRBV30 to TRBJ2-7, with D unclear. CDR1 GTSNPN and CDR2 SVGIG come from the germline V gene (reference sequence). The CDR3 runs 15 residues. V shed 8 bases and J shed 0 bases, with 20 bases lying between them. CDR3 nucleotide sequence: TGTGCCGTGATCCCAGTATATACCTTCTCCTACGAGCAGTACTTC. This translates into CAVIPVYTFSYEQYF. Variable domain in full (rest from reference TRBV30 and TRBJ2-7): SQTIHQWPATLVQPVGSPLSLECTVEGTSNPNLYWYRQAAGRGLQLLFYSVGIGQISSEVPQNLSASRPQDRQFILSSKKLLLSDSGFYLCAVIPVYTFSYEQYFGPGTRLTVT.

The gene calls are TRBV24-1 and TRBJ2-3; D is unresolved. The CDR3 contains 13 residues. CDR1 KGHDR and CDR2 SFDVKD come from the germline V gene. Deletions cut 5 bases from V and 2 bases from J, with 7 bases between. CDR3 amino acids: CATSGETTDTQYF. The CDR3 DNA reads as TGTGCCACCAGTGGAGAGACCACAGATACGCAGTATTTT.

This clonotype was counted a few times. V gene TRBV9 combines with J gene TRBJ2-5, with 12 bases that match TRBD2. The DNA end lines up better with TRBJ2-1; the J call may be wrong. The CDR3 runs to 16 residues. CDR1 and CDR2 (germline): SGDLS, YYNGEE. The CDR3 here is CASSGTSGAWANEQFF. Here the CDR3 DNA reads TGTGCCAGCAGCGGGACTAGCGGGGCTTGGGCCAATGAGCAGTTCTTC.

The chain has TRBV28 and TRBJ2-1; D is tentatively TRBD1 or TRBD2 (6 bases each). The CDR3 has 15 amino acids. Germline V gene sequence: CDR1 MDHEN, CDR2 SYDVKM. Trimming took off 5 bases at V and 2 bases at J, with 13 bases between the two ends. CDR3 region: CASSANGGPYNEQFF. CDR3 DNA: TGTGCCAGCAGTGCAAACGGGGGCCCCTACAATGAGCAGTTCTTC.

The rearrangement uses TRBV29-1 and TRBJ2-4; tentative D call: TRBD1 (7 bases). Trimming took 6 bases from V and 0 from J, leaving 12 bases between them. The CDR3 is made up of 14 amino acids. The germline CDR1 and CDR2 sequences are SQVTM and ANQGSEA. The CDR3: CSVRDSLAKNIQYF. CDR3 nucleotides: TGCAGCGTGCGGGACAGCCTAGCCAAAAACATTCAGTACTTC.

The chain is built from TRBV5-4 and TRBJ2-5, with 10 bases fitting TRBD2. Gene TRBJ2-1 matches the end of the DNA better, so the J call may be wrong. In germline, CDR1 is SGHNT, CDR2 YYREEE (reference sequence). The CDR3 runs 16 residues. The CDR3 DNA sequence: TGTGCCAGCAGCCCACTACTAGCGGGGCACCACAATGAGCAGTTCTTC. This translates into CASSPLLAGHHNEQFF.

The rearrangement uses TRBV12-3 or TRBV12-4 and TRBJ2-5; D unclear. Trimming took off 3 bases at V and 2 bases at J, with 7 bases between the two ends. The CDR3 runs to 13 residues. The chain's CDR3 is CASSFQQQETQYF. Written as DNA, the CDR3 is TGTGCCAGCAGTTTTCAACAGCAAGAGACCCAGTACTTC.

This clonotype was seen only a few times. The rearrangement links TRBV29-1 to TRBJ2-7; D gene uncertain. Germline values: CDR1 SQVTM, CDR2 ANQGSEA. V gave up 2 bases and J gave up 4 bases, with 12 bases separating them. The CDR3 sequence is 13 residues long. In DNA, the CDR3 is TGCAGCGTTGAATTGGCTAATGGGTACGAGCAGTACTTC. This gives the protein CSVELANGYEQYF.

The genes are TRBV29-1 and TRBJ2-7; D is perhaps TRBD1 (6 bases). The germline gives CDR1 SQVTM, CDR2 ANQGSEA. Between the trimmed V and J ends, which lost 1 base and 6 bases, there was a span of 16 bases. The CDR3 is 14 residues long. This CDR3 is CSVEGSTVGAEQYF. CDR3 sequence (DNA): TGCAGCGTTGAAGGGTCCACGGTGGGGGCCGAGCAGTACTTC.

This clonotype was picked up a small number of times. The V and J genes are TRBV6-4 and TRBJ1-6, with D hard to call. Trimming removed 2 bases from V and 5 bases from J, with 4 bases in between. The germline gives CDR1 MRHNA, CDR2 SNTAGT. This CDR3 contains 13 residues. The CDR3 region is CASSDGDNSPLHF. CDR3 bases: TGTGCCAGCAGTGACGGGGATAATTCACCCCTCCACTTT.

V is TRBV12-3 or TRBV12-4 and J is TRBJ1-3; no reliable D call. The CDR3 totals 11 residues. The V end lost 5 bases, the J end lost 6 bases, and 5 bases lay between the germline ends. The DNA of the CDR3 is TGTGCCAGCAGTGGCTTAAACACCATATATTTT. It is translated as CASSGLNTIYF.

The gene calls are TRBV12-3 or TRBV12-4 and TRBJ1-2; 11 positions match TRBD1. V lost 5 bases, J lost 4 bases, and 3 bases stayed unmatched. This CDR3 region has 14 residues. CDR3 sequence: CASSRDRGSYGYTF. As DNA, the CDR3 is TGTGCCAGCAGTCGGGACAGGGGGTCCTATGGCTACACCTTC.

The rearrangement uses TRBV5-1 and TRBJ1-1; 7 bases line up with TRBD1. The length of the CDR3 is 14 residues. The ends lost 5 bases at V and 2 bases at J; junction bases unmatched: 6. Germline loops: CDR1 SGHRS, CDR2 YFSETQ. The CDR3 here is CASRRGQENTEAFF. As DNA, the CDR3 is TGCGCCAGCAGGCGAGGACAGGAAAACACTGAAGCTTTCTTT.

A few counts support this clonotype. V gene TRBV24-1 combines with J gene TRBJ2-7; 10 nucleotides align to TRBD1. The CDR3 extends over 16 amino acids. With V trimmed by 4 bases and J by 6 bases, 11 bases remained unmatched. Looked up from germline, CDR1 is KGHDR and CDR2 is SFDVKD. The CDR3 region is CATSDDRGQGTPEQYF. The CDR3 DNA reads as TGTGCCACCAGTGACGATAGGGGACAGGGGACCCCCGAGCAGTACTTC.

This clonotype was seen ten or more times. V usage is TRBV5-1 and J usage is TRBJ2-6; TRBD2 agrees at 7 bases. CDR1 and CDR2 from the germline V gene are SGHRS and YFSETQ. The CDR3 is made up of 17 amino acids. Trimming cost V 4 bases and J 0 bases; bases outside gene matches: 7. CDR3 DNA sequence: TGCGCCAGCAGCCGTTCCTGGGGGGGCTCTGGGGCCAACGTCCTGACTTTC. Translation: CASSRSWGGSGANVLTF.

This chain uses TRBV5-1 with TRBJ1-2; TRBD1 matches 10 bases. Germline CDR1 and CDR2: SGHRS and YFSETQ. V was pared by 7 bases and J by 6 bases, with 6 bases of the junction left unmatched. The CDR3 is made up of 13 amino acids. The DNA for the CDR3 is TGCGCCAGCTCCCGGGACAGGGGTCATGGCTACACCTTC. It specifies CASSRDRGHGYTF.

This chain joins TRBV29-1 and TRBJ2-7; no firm D call. Germline V lookup: CDR1 SQVTM, CDR2 ANQGSEA. This CDR3 contains 13 residues. The germline V and J ends were trimmed by 4 bases and 2 bases, with 12 bases remaining between them. The CDR3 nucleotides are TGCAGCGTTGCATCGACGGCACCCTACGAGCAGTACTTC. The encoded protein is CSVASTAPYEQYF.

The V gene is TRBV4-1, the J gene TRBJ2-7; D might be TRBD1 or TRBD2, each matching 5 bases. This CDR3 is built from 14 residues. V was pared by 5 bases and J by 6 bases, with 17 bases between. In germline, CDR1 is MGHRA, CDR2 YSYEKL. The CDR3, as DNA: TGCGCCAGCAGCACCGCTCCGGGACCCTCCGAGCAGTACTTC. This encodes CASSTAPGPSEQYF.

This clonotype turned up a few times. The chain joins TRBV5-1 to TRBJ1-1; no firm D call. The CDR3 contains 12 residues. CDR1 SGHRS and CDR2 YFSETQ come from the germline V gene. V was clipped by 5 bases and J by 9 bases, with 14 bases between them. CDR3 region: CASRPDGPQAFF. As DNA, the CDR3 is TGCGCCAGCAGACCGGACGGTCCTCAAGCTTTCTTT.

This clonotype was counted only a few times. V and J are TRBV5-1 and TRBJ2-4; D assignment may be TRBD1 or TRBD2 (5 bases each). In germline, CDR1 is SGHRS, CDR2 YFSETQ. This CDR3 has 17 residues. Trimming removed 3 bases from V and 3 bases from J, with 19 bases in between. This CDR3 reads CASSWGLKLWVKNIQYF. In DNA form, the CDR3 reads TGCGCCAGCAGCTGGGGGTTAAAACTATGGGTCAAAAACATTCAGTACTTC.

This clonotype turned up a few times. The chain combines TRBV30 with TRBJ1-1; a weak D match, TRBD1 (5 bases). Germline V lookup: CDR1 GTSNPN, CDR2 SVGIG (reference sequence). The V gene lost 4 bases and the J gene lost 3 bases, with 12 bases spanning the gap. CDR3 size: 13 residues. CDR3 DNA sequence: TGTGCCTGGACTACAGGCCCCCACACTGAAGCTTTCTTT. Residues: CAWTTGPHTEAFF.